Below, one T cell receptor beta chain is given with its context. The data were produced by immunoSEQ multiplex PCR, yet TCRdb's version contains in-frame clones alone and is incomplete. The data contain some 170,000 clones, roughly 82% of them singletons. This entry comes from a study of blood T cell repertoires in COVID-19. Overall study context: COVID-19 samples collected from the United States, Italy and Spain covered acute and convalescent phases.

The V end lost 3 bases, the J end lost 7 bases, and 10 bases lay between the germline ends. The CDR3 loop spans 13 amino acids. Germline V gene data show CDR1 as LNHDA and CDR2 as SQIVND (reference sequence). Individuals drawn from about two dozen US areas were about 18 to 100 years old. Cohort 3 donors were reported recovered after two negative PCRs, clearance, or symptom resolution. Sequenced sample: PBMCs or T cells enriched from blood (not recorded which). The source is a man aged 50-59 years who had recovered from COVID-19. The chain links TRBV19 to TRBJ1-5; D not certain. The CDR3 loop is CASSISRSQPQHF. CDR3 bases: TGTGCCAGTAGTATTAGTCGTTCCCAGCCCCAGCATTTT.